This paragraph reports one T cell receptor beta chain. What it binds is not known. The germline CDR1 and CDR2 sequences are LNHNV and YYDKDF (reference sequence). V dropped 2 bases and J dropped 5 bases, with 12 bases sitting between them. This CDR3 spans 14 amino acids. The sample is drawn from a study of cytomegalovirus exposure and HLA in healthy donors. Study-level background: Around four fifths of some 390 genotyped donors fell in the Caucasian-associated ancestry cluster.

Study findings and constraints: Across donors, most TCRs were seen rarely, yet some public ones were widespread. A later analysis found most CMV-associated TCR beta chains apparently HLA-restricted. Immune exposure information available was restricted to CMV serostatus.

60 Vbeta and 13 Jbeta primers were used in PCR. Sequenced by immunoSEQ multiplex PCR; TCRdb stores in-frame clones only, minus some. The sample holds roughly 99,000 clones, 75% to 85% seen once. This clonotype was obtained from a male donor in good health and CMV-seropositive. The chain combines TRBV15 with TRBJ1-1, with D possibly TRBD1 on 6 matching bases. Source material: PBMCs. CDR3 coding DNA: TGTGCCACCAGCAGACAGGGGATAGTAACTGAAGCTTTCTTT. Amino acid sequence: CATSRQGIVTEAFF. Variable domain in full (rest from reference TRBV15 and TRBJ1-1): DAMVIQNPRYQVTQFGKPVTLSCSQTLNHNVMYWYQQKSSQAPKLLFHYYDKDFNNEADTPDNFQSRRPNTSFCFLDIRSPGLGDTAMYLCATSRQGIVTEAFFGQGTRLTVV.